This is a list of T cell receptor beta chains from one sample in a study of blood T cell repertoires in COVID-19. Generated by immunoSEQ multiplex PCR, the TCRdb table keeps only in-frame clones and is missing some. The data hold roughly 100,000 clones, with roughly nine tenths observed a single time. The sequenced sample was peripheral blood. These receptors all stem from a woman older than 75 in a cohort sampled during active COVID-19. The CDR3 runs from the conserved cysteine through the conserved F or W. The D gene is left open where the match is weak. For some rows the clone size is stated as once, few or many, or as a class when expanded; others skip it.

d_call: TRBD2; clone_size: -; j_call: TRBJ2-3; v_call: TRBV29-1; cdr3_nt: TGCAGCATCCCCGGGACTAGCGGGAGGAGGTGGAGCACAGATACGCAGTATTTT; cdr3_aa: CSIPGTSGRRWSTDTQYF
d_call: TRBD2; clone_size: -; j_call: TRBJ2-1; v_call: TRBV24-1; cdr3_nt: TGTGCCACCAGTGGATATCTAGCGGGAGGGGGTGAGCAGTTCTTC; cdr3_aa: CATSGYLAGGGEQFF
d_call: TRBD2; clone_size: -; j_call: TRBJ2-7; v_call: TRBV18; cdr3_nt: TGTGCCAGCACGTGGGGGAGCGGGGCTTACGAGCAGTACTTC; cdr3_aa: CASTWGSGAYEQYF
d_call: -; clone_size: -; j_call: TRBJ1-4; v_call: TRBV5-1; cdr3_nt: TGCGCCAGCAGCTCGAGGACAGCCACTAATGAAAAACTGTTTTTT; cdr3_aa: CASSSRTATNEKLFF
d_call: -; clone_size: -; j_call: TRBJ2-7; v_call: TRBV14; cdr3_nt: TGTGCCAGCAGTCGGACTTCCCTAGACGAGCAGTACTTC; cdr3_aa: CASSRTSLDEQYF
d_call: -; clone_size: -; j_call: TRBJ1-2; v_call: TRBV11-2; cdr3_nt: TGTGCCAGCAGCTTAGATCGAGGGAGTAACTATGGCTACACCTTC; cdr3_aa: CASSLDRGSNYGYTF
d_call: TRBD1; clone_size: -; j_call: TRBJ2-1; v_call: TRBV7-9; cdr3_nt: TGTGCCAGCACCACATCGGTGGGGCAGGGGGCGACGGGTGAGCAGTTCTTC; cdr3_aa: CASTTSVGQGATGEQFF
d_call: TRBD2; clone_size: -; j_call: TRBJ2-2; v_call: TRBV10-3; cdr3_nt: TGTGCCATCAGGACTAGCGTTGACACCGGGGAGCTGTTTTTT; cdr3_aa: CAIRTSVDTGELFF
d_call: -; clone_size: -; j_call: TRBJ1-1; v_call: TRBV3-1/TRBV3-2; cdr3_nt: TGTGCCAGCAGCTCCACTAGGGGGACTGAAGCTTTCTTT; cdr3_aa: CASSSTRGTEAFF
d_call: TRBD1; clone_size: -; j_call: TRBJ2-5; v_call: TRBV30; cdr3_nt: TGTGCCTGGGTAGGGGGCGGGGAGACCCAGTACTTC; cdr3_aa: CAWVGGGETQYF
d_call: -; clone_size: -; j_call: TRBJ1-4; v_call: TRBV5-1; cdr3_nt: TGCGCCAGCTCGGGGGGCGAAAAACTGTTTTTT; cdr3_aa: CASSGGEKLFF
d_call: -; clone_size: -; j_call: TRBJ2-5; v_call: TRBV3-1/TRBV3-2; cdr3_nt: TGTGCCAGCAGCCAAGATCGGGACTCACTCACTACCCCGACCCAGTACTTC; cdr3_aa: CASSQDRDSLTTPTQYF
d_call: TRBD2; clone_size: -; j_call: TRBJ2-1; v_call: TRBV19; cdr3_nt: TGTGCCAGTAGTCGGGGGGCGGGAGGTGTCTACAATGAGCAGTTCTTC; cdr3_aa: CASSRGAGGVYNEQFF
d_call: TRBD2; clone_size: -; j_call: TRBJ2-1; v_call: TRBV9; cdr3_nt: TGTGCCAGCAGCGCTAGCGGGATGACCTACAATGAGCAGTTCTTC; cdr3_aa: CASSASGMTYNEQFF
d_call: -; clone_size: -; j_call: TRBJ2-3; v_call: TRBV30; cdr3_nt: TGTGCCTGGAGTCTGGGGAGCCCAGATACGCAGTATTTT; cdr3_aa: CAWSLGSPDTQYF
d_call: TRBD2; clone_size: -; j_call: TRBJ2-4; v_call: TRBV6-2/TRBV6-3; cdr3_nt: TGTGCCAGCAGCGCAGCGGGGGAGGTTCAGTACTTC; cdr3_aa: CASSAAGEVQYF
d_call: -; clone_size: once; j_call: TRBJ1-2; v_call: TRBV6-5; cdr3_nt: TGTGCCAGCAGTTATCCGGGACACGATGGCTACACCTTC; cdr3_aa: CASSYPGHDGYTF
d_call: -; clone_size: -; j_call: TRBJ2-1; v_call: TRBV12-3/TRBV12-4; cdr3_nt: TGTGCCAGCAGAGTGGGCCAATCGGAGCAGTTCTTC; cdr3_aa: CASRVGQSEQFF
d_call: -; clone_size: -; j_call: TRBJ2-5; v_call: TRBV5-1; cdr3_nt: TGCGCCAGCAGCTTGCGCGTCGGGGAAGAGACCCAGTACTTC; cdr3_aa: CASSLRVGEETQYF
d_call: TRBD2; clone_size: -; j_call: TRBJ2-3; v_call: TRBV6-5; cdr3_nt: TGTGCCAGCACAGGACTAGCGGGGGGGACAGATACGCAGTATTTT; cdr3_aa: CASTGLAGGTDTQYF
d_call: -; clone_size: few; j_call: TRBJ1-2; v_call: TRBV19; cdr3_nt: TGTGCCAGTAGTATGGTGCAGGGTGCGAGTGGCTACACCTTC; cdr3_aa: CASSMVQGASGYTF
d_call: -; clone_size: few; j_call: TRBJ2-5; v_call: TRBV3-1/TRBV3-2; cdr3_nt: TGTGCCAGCAGCCTTCCGGTTAGCACGGAAGAGACCCAGTACTTC; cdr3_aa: CASSLPVSTEETQYF
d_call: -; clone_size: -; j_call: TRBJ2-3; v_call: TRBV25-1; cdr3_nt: TGTGCCAGCAGTGAATTTGTAAACACAGATACGCAGTATTTT; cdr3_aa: CASSEFVNTDTQYF
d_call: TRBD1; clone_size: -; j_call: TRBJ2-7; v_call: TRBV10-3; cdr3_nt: TGTGCCATCAGTGAGACGACCGGGACAGGGACCTACGAGCAGTACTTC; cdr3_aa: CAISETTGTGTYEQYF
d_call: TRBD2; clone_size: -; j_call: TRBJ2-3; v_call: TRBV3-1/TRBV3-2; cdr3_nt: TGTGCCAGCAGCCAACTAGCGGGGGGGTCCTCCTCCACAGATACGCAGTATTTT; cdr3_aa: CASSQLAGGSSSTDTQYF
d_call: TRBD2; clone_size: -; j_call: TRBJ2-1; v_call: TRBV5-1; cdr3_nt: TGCGCCAGCAGCGTTTCTAGCGGGGTCCATTATGAGCAGTTCTTC; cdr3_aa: CASSVSSGVHYEQFF
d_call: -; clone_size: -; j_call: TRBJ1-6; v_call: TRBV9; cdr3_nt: TGTGCCAGCAGCGTAGACCCAGGGTTGAGTTCACCCCTCCACTTT; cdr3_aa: CASSVDPGLSSPLHF
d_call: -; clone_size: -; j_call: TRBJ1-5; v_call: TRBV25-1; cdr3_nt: TGTGCCAGCAGTGAATCCTCCGGGAATCAGCCCCAGCATTTT; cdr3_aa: CASSESSGNQPQHF
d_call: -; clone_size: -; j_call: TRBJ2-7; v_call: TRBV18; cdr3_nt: TGTGCCAGCTCACACCCAGGGGAACGCCACGAGCAGTACTTC; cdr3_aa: CASSHPGERHEQYF
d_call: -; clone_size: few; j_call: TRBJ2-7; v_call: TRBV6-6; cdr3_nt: TGTGCCAGCAGTCCCGGGGTTCGGCAGTACTTC; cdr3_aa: CASSPGVRQYF
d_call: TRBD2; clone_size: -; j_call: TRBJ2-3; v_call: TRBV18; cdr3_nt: TGTGCCAGCTCACGACCGCTCCTAGCGGGAGGTTTAGATACGCAGTATTTT; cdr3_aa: CASSRPLLAGGLDTQYF
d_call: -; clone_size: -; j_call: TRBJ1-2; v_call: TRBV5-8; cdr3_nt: TGTGCCAGCAGCCAAGTGGAGGCTCCCGAGTGGGGCTACACCTTC; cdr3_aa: CASSQVEAPEWGYTF
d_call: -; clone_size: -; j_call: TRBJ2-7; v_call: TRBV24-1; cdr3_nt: TGTGCCACCAGTATAGGAACTAGGGTCTCGCAGTACTTC; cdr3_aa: CATSIGTRVSQYF
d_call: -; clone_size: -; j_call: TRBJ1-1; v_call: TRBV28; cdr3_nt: TGTGCCAGCGCAAAAGGGAGTGAAGCTTTCTTT; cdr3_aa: CASAKGSEAFF
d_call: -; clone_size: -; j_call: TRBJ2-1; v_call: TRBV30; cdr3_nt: TGTGCCTTTTTGGTAGGGGGGGGCTATACTGAGCAGTTCTTC; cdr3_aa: CAFLVGGGYTEQFF
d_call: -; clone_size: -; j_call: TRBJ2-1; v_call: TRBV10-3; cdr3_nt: TGTGCCATCAAGGTTGCGGAGACGGGTGATGAGCAGTTCTTC; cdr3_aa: CAIKVAETGDEQFF
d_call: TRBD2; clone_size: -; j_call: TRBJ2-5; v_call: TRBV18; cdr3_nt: TGTGCCAGCTCACCGGGACTAGCGGGGGAGACCCAGTACTTC; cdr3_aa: CASSPGLAGETQYF
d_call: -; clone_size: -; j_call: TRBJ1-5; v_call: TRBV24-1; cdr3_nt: TGTGCCACCAGTGGCCCATTAGGGGAGCCCCAGCATTTT; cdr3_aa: CATSGPLGEPQHF
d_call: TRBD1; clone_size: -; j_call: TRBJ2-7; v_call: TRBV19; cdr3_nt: TGTGCCAGTAGTCGGACGTTTAGGACAGGTGGCTCCTACGAGCAGTACTTC; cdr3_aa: CASSRTFRTGGSYEQYF
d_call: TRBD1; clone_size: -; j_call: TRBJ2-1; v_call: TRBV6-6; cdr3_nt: TGTGCCAGCAGGCTCCGGGACAGGGCGTCGAATGAGCAGTTCTTC; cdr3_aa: CASRLRDRASNEQFF
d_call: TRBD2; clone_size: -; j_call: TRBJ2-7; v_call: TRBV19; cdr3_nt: TGTGCCAGTAGTACCCAGCGGGGATCCTACGAGCAGTACTTC; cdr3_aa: CASSTQRGSYEQYF
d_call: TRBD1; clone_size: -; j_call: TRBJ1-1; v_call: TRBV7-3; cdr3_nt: TGTGCCAGCAGCTTAACGACAGGGGGGACTGAAGCTTTCTTT; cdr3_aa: CASSLTTGGTEAFF
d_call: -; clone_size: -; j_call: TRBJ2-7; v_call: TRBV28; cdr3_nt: TGTGCCAGCAGTTCCCAGGACGAGCAGTACTTC; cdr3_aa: CASSSQDEQYF
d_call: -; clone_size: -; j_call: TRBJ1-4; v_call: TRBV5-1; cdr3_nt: TGCGCCAGCAGCTTAAGAGGTTCAGGGCTGGCTGAAAAACTGTTTTTT; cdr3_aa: CASSLRGSGLAEKLFF
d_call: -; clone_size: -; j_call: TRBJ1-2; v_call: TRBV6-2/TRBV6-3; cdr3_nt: TGTGCCAGCAGTTACGATGCAGGCTCCTATGGCTACACCTTC; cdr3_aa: CASSYDAGSYGYTF
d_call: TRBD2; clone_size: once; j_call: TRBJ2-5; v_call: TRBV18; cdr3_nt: TGTGCCACCAATACCGGGACTAGCAGTGAGACCCAGTACTTC; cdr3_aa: CATNTGTSSETQYF
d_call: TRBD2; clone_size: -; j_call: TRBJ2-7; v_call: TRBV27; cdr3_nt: TGTGCCAGCAGTTTATTTTTTCGCCCTTTGACTAGCGGGAGTATCGACGAGCAGTACTTC; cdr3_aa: CASSLFFRPLTSGSIDEQYF
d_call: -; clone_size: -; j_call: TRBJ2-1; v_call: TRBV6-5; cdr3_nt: TGTGCCAGCAGTTACCGGGACTCCGCCTACAATGAGCAGTTCTTC; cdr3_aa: CASSYRDSAYNEQFF
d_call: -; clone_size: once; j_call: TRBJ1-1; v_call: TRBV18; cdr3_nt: TGTGCCAGCTCGAGTAAGGGGCTGAACACTGAAGCTTTCTTT; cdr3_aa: CASSSKGLNTEAFF
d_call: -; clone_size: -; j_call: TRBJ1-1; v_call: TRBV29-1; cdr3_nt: TGCAGCGCTGGGGGGGGCCCGAACACTGAAGCTTTCTTT; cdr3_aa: CSAGGGPNTEAFF
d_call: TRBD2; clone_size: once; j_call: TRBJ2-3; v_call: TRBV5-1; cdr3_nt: TGCGCCAGCAGACTAGCGGGATTTACGCAGTATTTT; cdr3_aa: CASRLAGFTQYF
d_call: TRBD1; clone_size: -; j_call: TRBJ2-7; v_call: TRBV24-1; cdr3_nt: TGTGCCACCAGTGACCCTGGACAGGGGACCTACGAGCAGTACTTC; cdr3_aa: CATSDPGQGTYEQYF
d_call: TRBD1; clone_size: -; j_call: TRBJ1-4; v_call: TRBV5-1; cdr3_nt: TGCGCCAGCAGTCCCTCGGGACAGGGACCTAAAGGCGAAAAACTGTTTTTT; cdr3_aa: CASSPSGQGPKGEKLFF
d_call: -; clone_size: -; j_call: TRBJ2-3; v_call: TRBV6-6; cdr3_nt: TGTGCCAGCAGCCTAGTTTCGGATACGCAGTATTTT; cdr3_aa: CASSLVSDTQYF
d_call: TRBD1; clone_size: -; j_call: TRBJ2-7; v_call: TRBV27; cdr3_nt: TGTGCCAGCAGTTCCTTTCGCCAGGGGGCCTACGAGCAGTACTTC; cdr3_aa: CASSSFRQGAYEQYF
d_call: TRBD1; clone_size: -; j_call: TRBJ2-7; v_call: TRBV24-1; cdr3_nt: TGTGCCACCACTGCCCAGGGGGCCAAGGTTGGGCAGTACTTC; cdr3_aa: CATTAQGAKVGQYF
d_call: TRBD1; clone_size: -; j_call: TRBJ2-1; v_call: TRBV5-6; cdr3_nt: TGTGCCAGCAGCTTCGAGACAGGGGTTTACAATGAGCAGTTCTTC; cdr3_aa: CASSFETGVYNEQFF
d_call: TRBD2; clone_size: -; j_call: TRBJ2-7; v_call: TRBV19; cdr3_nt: TGTGCCAGTAGTTCCCCCAGTGGTAGCGGGGGAAAGGAGCAGTACTTC; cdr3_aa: CASSSPSGSGGKEQYF